Shown below are 17 T cell receptor beta chains from a single sample sequenced in a study of T-cell memory formation after mild COVID-19. TCRdb re-analysed the 5' RACE reads in MiXCR, keeping a single row per CDR3 protein. This sample has around 390,000 distinct CDR3 sequences, with 15% to 20% found just once. The sample was PBMCs or a T cell subset sorted from them (not recorded which). Source of these receptors: a man in his late teens or twenties who had mild COVID-19 (a few samples of this study predate the infection). Cell type and time point are not known.

This clonotype was detected once. This sequence joins TRBV7-6 and TRBJ2-7; TRBD1 matches 7 bases. The CDR3 is 13 residues long. The V gene's germline CDR1 is SGHVS and CDR2 FNYEAQ. Trimming took 8 bases from V and 7 from J; bases not matched to a gene: 11. Here the CDR3 reads CASARTGLGEQYF. CDR3 nucleotides: TGTGCCAGCGCCCGGACAGGTCTTGGGGAGCAGTACTTC.

The chain employs TRBV28 and TRBJ1-1; D remains ambiguous. The germline CDR1 and CDR2 sequences are MDHEN and SYDVKM. V lost 6 bases to trimming and J lost 10 bases, with 12 bases between them. This CDR3 spans 11 amino acids. CDR3 sequence reads: CASSPDGRAFF. The CDR3, as DNA: TGTGCCAGCAGCCCCGACGGCCGAGCTTTCTTT.

Concerning this clonotype: Germline is not matched at one junction end, which may reflect a read error. The chain combines TRBV7-9 with TRBJ1-1; possibly TRBD1 for D (5 bases). CDR3 length equals 13 residues. The germline gives CDR1 SEHNR, CDR2 FQNEAQ (reference sequence). The CDR3 DNA is TGTGCCGGCAGGGAGGGGTTTAGCACTGAAGCTTTCTTT. Encoded protein: CAGREGFSTEAFF.

This clonotype was counted a few times. The rearrangement joins TRBV7-6 to TRBJ2-7; TRBD2 matches 8 bases. Unmatched junction bases numbered 4, after V lost 2 bases and J lost 1 base. This CDR3 is 15 amino acids long. Germline lookup yields CDR1 SGHVS and CDR2 FNYEAQ. This chain's CDR3 is CASSLRGGSSYEQYF. DNA for the CDR3: TGTGCCAGCAGCTTACGCGGGGGGTCTTCCTACGAGCAGTACTTC.

V and J are TRBV6-5 and TRBJ2-3, with D perhaps matching TRBD2 (6 bases). Per the germline V gene, CDR1 is MNHEY and CDR2 is SVGAGI. This CDR3 has 15 residues. V was shortened by 7 bases and J by 0 bases, with 14 bases between the two germline ends. The DNA for the CDR3 is TGTGCCAGCATGTGGCGGGGACCTAGCACAGATACGCAGTATTTT. Encoded protein: CASMWRGPSTDTQYF.

The rearrangement uses TRBV18 and TRBJ1-5; 9 bases are shared with TRBD1. J lost 1 base, V lost 4 bases, and 2 bases had no gene match. The germline V gene has CDR1 KGHSH and CDR2 LQKENI. CDR3 length: 15 residues. This chain's CDR3 is CASSHRGQSNQPQHF. Written as DNA, the CDR3 is TGTGCCAGCTCACACAGGGGGCAGAGCAATCAGCCCCAGCATTTT.

The V gene is TRBV11-2, the J gene TRBJ2-5; D is perhaps TRBD2 (5 bases). The CDR3 sequence is 15 residues long. V gave up 1 base and J gave up 3 bases, with 12 bases separating them. Per germline, CDR1 SGHAT and CDR2 FQNNGV. CDR3 protein: CASSLALSAEETQYF. CDR3 in DNA: TGTGCCAGCAGCTTAGCCCTTAGCGCAGAAGAGACCCAGTACTTC.

The CDR3 DNA sequence: TGTGCCAGCAGCTTAGTGGCGGGGGCGAGTTACGAGCAGTACTTC. Translation: CASSLVAGASYEQYF. The genes are TRBV7-3 and TRBJ2-7, with TRBD2 as a possible D gene (7 bases). This CDR3 has 15 residues. CDR1 and CDR2 from the germline V gene are SGHTA and FQGTGA. V was pared by 2 bases and J by 4 bases, with 15 bases between.

This clonotype came up a few times. This chain uses TRBV7-9 with TRBJ2-7; D remains unclear. This CDR3 has 13 residues. The germline gives CDR1 SEHNR, CDR2 FQNEAQ (reference sequence). Deletions cut 0 bases from V and 3 bases from J, with 6 bases between. Here the CDR3 reads CASSLAGDYEQYV. CDR3 bases: TGTGCCAGCAGCTTAGCCGGAGACTACGAGCAGTACGTC.

This clonotype was recorded a few times. The chain employs TRBV3-1 and TRBJ1-3, with 9 bases aligning to TRBD1. Looked up from germline, CDR1 is LGHDT and CDR2 is YNNKEL (reference sequence). This CDR3 is 16 amino acids long. V shed 0 bases, J shed 6 bases, and the junction held 6 bases outside the gene matches. CDR3 region: CASSQETTGGLNTIYF. CDR3 nucleotide sequence: TGTGCCAGCAGCCAAGAGACAACAGGGGGCCTAAACACCATATATTTT.

V is TRBV11-2 and J is TRBJ2-3; D perhaps matches TRBD1 (6 bases). Trimming took 0 bases from V and 8 from J, leaving 9 bases between them. CDR1 is SGHAT and CDR2 is FQNNGV in the germline V gene. The length of the CDR3 is 13 residues. The CDR3 DNA reads TGTGCCAGCAGCTTAGATAGAGGGGGTACGCAGTATTTT. Translation gives CASSLDRGGTQYF.

This clonotype was counted only a few times. The CDR3 region is CASSSTGGHSTDTQYF. CDR3 DNA sequence: TGTGCCAGCAGTTCGACAGGGGGCCATAGCACAGATACGCAGTATTTT. This sequence joins TRBV7-9 and TRBJ2-3, with 10 bases lining up with TRBD1. The CDR3 contains 16 residues. Germline V lookup: CDR1 SEHNR, CDR2 FQNEAQ (reference sequence). V lost 6 bases and J lost 0; bases outside the gene matches: 6.

This clonotype was observed a handful of times. The V gene is TRBV12-3 or TRBV12-4, the J gene TRBJ2-1; D possibly corresponds to TRBD1 (5 bases). Trimming removed 6 bases from V and 2 bases from J, with 17 bases in between. The CDR3 covers 16 residues. The CDR3, as DNA: TGTGCCAGCAGCAACTTCCCGACAGAGCCCTACAATGAGCAGTTCTTC. Its protein product is CASSNFPTEPYNEQFF.

The chain carries TRBV7-2 and TRBJ1-5; a weak D match, TRBD1 (5 bases). The CDR3 has 15 residues. Germline loops: CDR1 SGHTA, CDR2 FQGNSA. With 1 base removed from V and 8 bases from J, the gap between germline ends came to 15 bases. As DNA, the CDR3 is TGTGCCAGCAGCTTAGGGCAGGGAAAGATGGAGCCCCAGCATTTT. Translation gives CASSLGQGKMEPQHF.

This clonotype was found a few times. The V and J genes are TRBV29-1 and TRBJ1-5, with 9 nucleotides matching TRBD1. V shed 5 bases, J shed 5 bases, and the junction held 4 bases outside the gene matches. The CDR3 consists of 13 residues. In germline, CDR1 is SQVTM, CDR2 ANQGSEA. The CDR3 DNA reads TGCAGCGTTTCACAGGGGGCAGATCAGCCCCAGCATTTT. This codes for CSVSQGADQPQHF.

The rearrangement uses TRBV27 and TRBJ2-2; D uncertain. This CDR3 comprises 15 residues. Trimming stripped 0 bases from V and 2 bases from J, with 7 bases between. CDR1 MNHEY and CDR2 SMNVEV come from the germline V gene (reference sequence). The CDR3 coding sequence is TGTGCCAGCAGTTTATCGTCCAGCAACACCGGGGAGCTGTTTTTT. Protein sequence: CASSLSSSNTGELFF.

This sequence joins TRBV2 and TRBJ2-2; D possibly corresponds to TRBD2 (5 bases). Germline loops: CDR1 SNHLY, CDR2 FYNNEI. The V and J ends lost 0 bases and 4 bases respectively, with 12 bases between them. The CDR3 contains 16 residues. This chain's CDR3 is CASSEAGPRGTGELFF. The CDR3, as DNA: TGTGCCAGCAGTGAAGCAGGTCCCCGGGGCACCGGGGAGCTGTTTTTT. Full variable domain (rest looked up from reference TRBV2 and TRBJ2-2): EPEVTQTPSHQVTQMGQEVILRCVPISNHLYFYWYRQILGQKVEFLVSFYNNEISEKSEIFDDQFSVERPDGSNFTLKIRSTKLEDSAMYFCASSEAGPRGTGELFFGEGSRLTVL.